Below are 26 T cell receptor beta chains sequenced from a single sample in a study of CD4 T cells in relation to SARS-CoV-2 and coronaviruses (dated by TCRdb to the early 2020s). Receptor libraries were prepared by the immunoSEQ multiplex PCR assay. Drawn from immuneACCESS, this table holds only the in-frame rearrangements with V and J called that TCRdb kept. Clones are partly lost; checked studies trace under half to an unresolved V gene and leave the rest unexplained. This sample lists some 42,000 clones; 85% to 90% were detected once. 9.2% of the sample is in the top ten clones. The sample taken for sequencing was memory CD4+ T cells from PBMCs. The cell subset or site label of this sample denotes: memory (non-naive) CD4+ T cells. The receptor source for this set is an adult with COVID-19.

The chain combines TRBV5-4 with TRBJ2-2, with D perhaps matching TRBD1 (5 bases). Germline CDR1 is SGHNT and CDR2 is YYREEE (reference sequence). The CDR3 has 16 residues. The ends were cut back, 0 bases at V and 4 bases at J, with 13 bases in the middle. The CDR3 sequence: CASSLGTSFATGELFF. In DNA form, the CDR3 reads TGTGCCAGCAGCTTGGGGACATCCTTCGCCACCGGGGAGCTGTTTTTT.

This clone was recorded only once. The chain combines TRBV13 with TRBJ2-7; TRBD2 aligns across 8 bases. Germline CDR1 PRHDT, CDR2 FYEKMQ (reference sequence). This CDR3 has 15 residues. With V trimmed by 5 bases and J by 2 bases, 8 bases remained unmatched. This CDR3 reads CASSLLGTRPYEQYF. CDR3 nucleotide sequence: TGTGCCAGCAGCCTCTTAGGGACTAGACCCTACGAGCAGTACTTC.

The chain joins TRBV4-3 to TRBJ1-1, with D unresolved. Germline V gene lookup returns CDR1 LGHNA and CDR2 YSLEER. This CDR3 spans 14 amino acids. Deletions cut 4 bases from V and 6 bases from J, with 15 bases between. CDR3 loop: CASSPRLGFAEAFF. The CDR3 nucleotides are TGCGCCAGCAGCCCGCGGCTGGGGTTCGCTGAAGCTTTCTTT.

V usage is TRBV2 and J usage is TRBJ2-7; D not certain. CDR1 SNHLY and CDR2 FYNNEI come from the germline V gene. The V end lost 7 bases, the J end lost 6 bases, and 10 bases lay between the germline ends. The CDR3 extends over 11 amino acids. CDR3: CASTLNTEQYF. CDR3 DNA sequence: TGTGCCAGCACGTTGAATACCGAGCAGTACTTC.

The rearrangement links TRBV2 to TRBJ2-7; D might be TRBD1 (5 bases). The germline CDR1 and CDR2 sequences are SNHLY and FYNNEI. CDR3 length: 15 amino acids. Trimming removed 3 bases at V and 2 bases at J, with 14 bases between. CDR3 sequence (DNA): TGTGCCAGCAGTGAGGGTAACGGACAAACCTACGAGCAGTACTTC. This gives the protein CASSEGNGQTYEQYF.

This chain links TRBV7-2 with TRBJ1-5; D is possibly TRBD1 (5 bases). The germline gives CDR1 SGHTA, CDR2 FQGNSA. V dropped 6 bases and J dropped 6 bases, with 15 bases sitting between them. This CDR3 spans 14 amino acids. The CDR3, as DNA: TGTGCCAGCAGTCGGGACGGAGGTATTCAGCCCCAGCATTTT. Translated: CASSRDGGIQPQHF.

The chain has TRBV24-1 and TRBJ2-1; D gene uncertain. The CDR3 has 16 residues. Deletions cut 4 bases from V and 7 bases from J, with 19 bases between. Germline CDR1 KGHDR, CDR2 SFDVKD. The CDR3 spells CATSDRLVPKTNEQFF. CDR3 bases: TGTGCCACCAGTGACCGACTGGTTCCGAAGACTAATGAGCAGTTCTTC.

This clone was picked up one time. The chain joins TRBV10-3 to TRBJ2-3; a weak D match, TRBD2 (6 bases). This CDR3 is built from 14 residues. Germline V gene sequence: CDR1 ENHRY, CDR2 SYGVKD. V lost 4 bases, J lost 0 bases, and 8 bases lay in between. The chain's CDR3 is CAISGGVSTDTQYF. The CDR3 nucleotides are TGTGCCATCAGTGGGGGGGTAAGCACAGATACGCAGTATTTT.

The genes are TRBV7-2 and TRBJ1-5; D not certain. Deletions cut 2 bases from V and 3 bases from J, with 5 bases between. Looked up from germline, CDR1 is SGHTA and CDR2 is FQGNSA. The CDR3 has 13 residues. This CDR3 is CASSLIDNQPQHF. As DNA, the CDR3 is TGTGCCAGCAGCTTAATTGACAATCAGCCCCAGCATTTT.

The chain couples TRBV5-1 to TRBJ1-5; 7 positions match TRBD1. The CDR3 is 16 amino acids. Germline V CDR1 and CDR2: SGHRS, YFSETQ. The trim removed 0 bases at V and 1 base at J, leaving 4 bases unmatched. The CDR3 loop reads CASSLEPRGSNQPQHF. CDR3 bases: TGCGCCAGCAGCTTGGAGCCCAGGGGGAGCAATCAGCCCCAGCATTTT.

A remark on this clone: At one end the junction does not follow the germline gene, possibly because of a read error. The rearrangement links TRBV3-1 (or the pseudogene TRBV3-2) to TRBJ2-7, with TRBD2 as a possible D gene (5 bases). The CDR3 is made up of 13 amino acids. CDR1 and CDR2 (germline): LGHDT, YNNKEL (reference sequence). CDR3 sequence reads: CASSPSDFPRPLF. For the CDR3, the DNA is TGTGCCAGCAGCCCCTCGGACTTTCCAAGGCCCCTCTTC.

The chain combines TRBV3-1 (or the pseudogene TRBV3-2) with TRBJ2-1; 9 bases map to TRBD1. V shed 6 bases, J shed 2 bases, and the junction held 2 bases outside the gene matches. CDR1 and CDR2 from the germline V gene are LGHDT and YNNKEL (reference sequence). CDR3 length equals 14 residues. The CDR3, as DNA: TGTGCCAGCAGGGGACAGGGTACCTACAATGAGCAGTTCTTC. Translation: CASRGQGTYNEQFF.

This chain uses TRBV6-6 with TRBJ2-7, with D possibly being TRBD1 (5 bases). The germline CDR1 and CDR2 sequences are MNHNY and SVGAGI (reference sequence). V lost 4 bases and J lost 1, with 11 bases in between. The CDR3 is made up of 14 amino acids. CDR3 loop: CASSFDSSSYEQYF. In DNA form, the CDR3 reads TGTGCCAGCAGTTTTGACAGCTCGTCCTACGAGCAGTACTTC.

J is TRBJ1-1 and V is TRBV18, with D perhaps TRBD1 (5 bases). Germline CDR1 KGHSH, CDR2 LQKENI. Trimming took 3 bases from V and 3 from J, leaving 14 bases between them. This CDR3 has 15 amino acids. In DNA form, the CDR3 reads TGTGCCAGCTCACCCCCGGGACGGGAAGACACTGAAGCTTTCTTT. Translating it yields CASSPPGREDTEAFF.

This sequence joins TRBV5-1 and TRBJ2-1, with D possibly called TRBD1 or TRBD2 (6 bases each). Trimming took off 4 bases at V and 6 bases at J, with 14 bases between the two ends. Per the germline V gene, CDR1 is SGHRS and CDR2 is YFSETQ. The CDR3 loop spans 14 amino acids. This CDR3 reads CASSQLGGGNEQFF. CDR3 nucleotide sequence: TGCGCCAGCAGCCAATTGGGGGGCGGCAATGAGCAGTTCTTC.

This clone was detected only once. This chain joins TRBV11-1 and TRBJ2-3; D could derive from TRBD1 or TRBD2 (5 bases each). V shed 4 bases and J shed 2 bases, with 13 bases lying between them. In germline, CDR1 is SGHAT, CDR2 FQDESV (reference sequence). This CDR3 is built from 15 residues. CDR3 sequence (DNA): TGTGCCAGCAGCTCTAGGATGGGGGACACAGATACGCAGTATTTT. Translating gives CASSSRMGDTDTQYF.

The J gene is TRBJ2-2, the V gene TRBV3-1 (or the pseudogene TRBV3-2); maybe TRBD2 (6 bases). Deletions cut 4 bases from V and 1 base from J, with 13 bases between. Per the germline V gene, CDR1 is LGHDT and CDR2 is YNNKEL (reference sequence). This CDR3 is built from 16 residues. The CDR3 DNA reads TGTGCCAGCAGCCCCCACTCAGCGGGGAACACCGGGGAGCTGTTTTTT. Amino acids: CASSPHSAGNTGELFF.

The chain is built from TRBV5-6 and TRBJ2-3, with 7 bases matching TRBD1. From germline, CDR1 is SGHDT and CDR2 YYEEEE. CDR3 length: 14 amino acids. J lost 2 bases, V lost 3 bases, and 3 bases had no gene match. This chain's CDR3 is CASSYRGTTDTQYF. CDR3 DNA sequence: TGTGCCAGCAGCTACAGGGGAACCACAGATACGCAGTATTTT.

By share, this clone ranks as large. This chain uses TRBV11-3 with TRBJ1-6; no clear D gene. Deletions cut 0 bases from V and 10 bases from J, with 13 bases between. CDR3 length equals 15 residues. Per germline, CDR1 SGHNT and CDR2 YENEEA. CDR3 nucleotide sequence: TGTGCCAGCAGCTTAGATAGTCGGGCTGGGTCACCCCTCCACTTT. It specifies CASSLDSRAGSPLHF.

The rearrangement uses TRBV7-2 and TRBJ1-6; 7 bases line up with TRBD1. V was pared by 7 bases and J by 6 bases, with 6 bases of the junction left unmatched. The germline V gene has CDR1 SGHTA and CDR2 FQGNSA. The CDR3 has 14 residues. CDR3: CASNIQGSNSPLHF. The CDR3 region has the DNA TGTGCCAGCAACATACAGGGGTCTAATTCACCCCTCCACTTT.

The genes are TRBV27 and TRBJ2-1; possible D gene TRBD2, 7 bases. The CDR3 runs to 16 residues. The germline V gene has CDR1 MNHEY and CDR2 SMNVEV (reference sequence). V was pared by 7 bases and J by 8 bases, with 24 bases between. The DNA of the CDR3 is TGTGCCAGCAACACTCCGGTGGGGGGGGGCAAGGATGAGCAGTTCTTC. Translated, it gives CASNTPVGGGKDEQFF.

V is TRBV28 and J is TRBJ1-1; weak D call: TRBD1 (5 bases). Trimming cost V 8 bases and J 3 bases, with 19 bases left between them. The CDR3 totals 15 residues. CDR1 MDHEN and CDR2 SYDVKM come from the germline V gene. For the CDR3, the DNA is TGTGCCAGCGTTAAACTGGGTTCGGGGGACACTGAAGCTTTCTTT. Amino acids: CASVKLGSGDTEAFF. The full variable domain, with the rest looked up from reference TRBV28 and TRBJ1-1, is DVKVTQSSRYLVKRTGEKVFLECVQDMDHENMFWYRQDPGLGLRLIYFSYDVKMKEKGDIPEGYSVSREKKERFSLILESASTNQTSMYLCASVKLGSGDTEAFFGQGTRLTVV.

In nucleotides, the CDR3 is TGTGCCTGGAGTGTACAGGGGCTCCCGAACACTGAAGCTTTCTTT. Translated, it gives CAWSVQGLPNTEAFF. This rearrangement joins TRBV30 to TRBJ1-1, with 7 bases fitting TRBD1. The CDR3 totals 15 residues. CDR1 is GTSNPN, CDR2 SVGIG, per germline (reference sequence). The J segment lost 1 base and the V segment lost 0 bases, leaving 5 bases of the junction unmatched. Combining the CDR3 with reference TRBV30 and TRBJ1-1 gives the whole variable domain SQTIHQWPATLVQPVGSPLSLECTVEGTSNPNLYWYRQAAGRGLQLLFYSVGIGQISSEVPQNLSASRPQDRQFILSSKKLLLSDSGFYLCAWSVQGLPNTEAFFGQGTRLTVV.

This chain joins TRBV11-2 and TRBJ2-5; TRBD2 agrees at 9 bases. There are 16 residues in the CDR3. The V segment lost 1 base and the J segment 5 bases; nucleotides outside the gene matches: 8. Germline assignment: CDR1 SGHAT and CDR2 FQNNGV. For the CDR3, the DNA is TGTGCCAGCAGCTTAGGTTCAAGCGGGGGGCAGGAGACCCAGTACTTC. Its protein is CASSLGSSGGQETQYF. Complete variable domain (other parts from reference TRBV11-2 and TRBJ2-5): EAGVAQSPRYKIIEKRQSVAFWCNPISGHATLYWYQQILGQGPKLLIQFQNNGVVDDSQLPKDRFSAERLKGVDSTLKIQPAKLEDSAVYLCASSLGSSGGQETQYFGPGTRLLVL.

CDR3 amino acids: CASSLGWGGLSYEQYF. The CDR3 DNA follows: TGCGCCAGCAGCTTGGGTTGGGGCGGCCTCTCCTACGAGCAGTACTTC. The chain is built from TRBV5-1 and TRBJ2-7; D might be TRBD1 (5 bases). The CDR3 totals 16 residues. Germline CDR1 reads SGHRS; CDR2 reads YFSETQ. The V gene lost 0 bases and the J gene lost 0 bases, with 13 bases spanning the gap.

The chain carries TRBV6-5 and TRBJ2-1; D gene unclear. Per the germline V gene, CDR1 is MNHEY and CDR2 is SVGAGI. Deletions cut 5 bases from V and 6 bases from J, with 5 bases between. CDR3 size: 11 residues. CDR3 bases: TGTGCCAGCAGTACTCCCAATGAGCAGTTCTTC. Protein sequence: CASSTPNEQFF.